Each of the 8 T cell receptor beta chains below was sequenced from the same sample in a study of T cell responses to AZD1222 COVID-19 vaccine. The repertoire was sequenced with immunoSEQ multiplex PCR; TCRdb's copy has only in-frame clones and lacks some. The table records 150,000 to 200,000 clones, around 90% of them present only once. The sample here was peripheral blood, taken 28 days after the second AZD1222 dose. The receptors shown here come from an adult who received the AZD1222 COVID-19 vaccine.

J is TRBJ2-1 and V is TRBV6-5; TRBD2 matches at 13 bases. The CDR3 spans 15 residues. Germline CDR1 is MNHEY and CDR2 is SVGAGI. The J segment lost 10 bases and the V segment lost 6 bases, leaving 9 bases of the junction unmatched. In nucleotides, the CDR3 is TGTGCCAGCAGCACTAGCGGGGGGGCCCAATGGGAGCAGTTCTTC. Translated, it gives CASSTSGGAQWEQFF.

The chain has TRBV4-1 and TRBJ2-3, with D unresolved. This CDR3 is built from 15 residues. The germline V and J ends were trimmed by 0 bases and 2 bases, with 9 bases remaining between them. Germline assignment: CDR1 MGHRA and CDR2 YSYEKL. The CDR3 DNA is TGCGCCAGCAGCCAAGAAGTACGGAACACAGATACGCAGTATTTT. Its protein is CASSQEVRNTDTQYF.

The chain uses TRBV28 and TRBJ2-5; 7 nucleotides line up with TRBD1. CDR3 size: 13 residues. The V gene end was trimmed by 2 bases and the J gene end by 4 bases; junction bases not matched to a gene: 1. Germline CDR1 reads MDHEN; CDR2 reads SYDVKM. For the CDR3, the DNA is TGTGCCAGCAGTTTAAGGGACAGAGAGACCCAGTACTTC. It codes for CASSLRDRETQYF.

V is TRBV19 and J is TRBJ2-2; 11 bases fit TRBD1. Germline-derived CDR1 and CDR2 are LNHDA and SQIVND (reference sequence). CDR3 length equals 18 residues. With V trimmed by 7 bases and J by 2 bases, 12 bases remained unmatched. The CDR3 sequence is CASTQDGTGGFNTGELFF. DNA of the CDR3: TGTGCCAGTACCCAAGACGGGACAGGGGGTTTTAACACCGGGGAGCTGTTTTTT.

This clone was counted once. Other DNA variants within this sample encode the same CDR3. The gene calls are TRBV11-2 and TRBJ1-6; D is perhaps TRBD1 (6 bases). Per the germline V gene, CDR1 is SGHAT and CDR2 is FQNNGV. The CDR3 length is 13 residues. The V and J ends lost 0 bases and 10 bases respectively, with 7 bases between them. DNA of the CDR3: TGTGCCAGCAGCTTAGAGAGGGGGTCACCCCTCCACTTT. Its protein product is CASSLERGSPLHF.

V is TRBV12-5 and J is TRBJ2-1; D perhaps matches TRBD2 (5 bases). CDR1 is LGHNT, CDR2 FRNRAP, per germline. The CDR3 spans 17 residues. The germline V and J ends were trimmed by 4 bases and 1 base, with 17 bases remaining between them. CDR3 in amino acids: CASGYTRGVESYNEQFF. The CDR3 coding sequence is TGTGCTAGTGGTTATACCCGGGGAGTGGAGTCCTACAATGAGCAGTTCTTC.

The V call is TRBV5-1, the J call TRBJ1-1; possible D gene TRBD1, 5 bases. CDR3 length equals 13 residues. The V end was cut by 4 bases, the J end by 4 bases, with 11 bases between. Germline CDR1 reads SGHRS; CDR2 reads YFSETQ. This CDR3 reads CASSTQGRTEAFF. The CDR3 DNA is TGCGCCAGCAGCACTCAGGGCCGCACTGAAGCTTTCTTT.

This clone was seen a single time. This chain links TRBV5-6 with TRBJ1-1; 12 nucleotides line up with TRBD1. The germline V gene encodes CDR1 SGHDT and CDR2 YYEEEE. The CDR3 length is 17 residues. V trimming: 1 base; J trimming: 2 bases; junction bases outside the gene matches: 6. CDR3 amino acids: CASSLWGQGAVNTEAFF. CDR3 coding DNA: TGTGCCAGCAGCTTGTGGGGACAGGGGGCAGTAAACACTGAAGCTTTCTTT.